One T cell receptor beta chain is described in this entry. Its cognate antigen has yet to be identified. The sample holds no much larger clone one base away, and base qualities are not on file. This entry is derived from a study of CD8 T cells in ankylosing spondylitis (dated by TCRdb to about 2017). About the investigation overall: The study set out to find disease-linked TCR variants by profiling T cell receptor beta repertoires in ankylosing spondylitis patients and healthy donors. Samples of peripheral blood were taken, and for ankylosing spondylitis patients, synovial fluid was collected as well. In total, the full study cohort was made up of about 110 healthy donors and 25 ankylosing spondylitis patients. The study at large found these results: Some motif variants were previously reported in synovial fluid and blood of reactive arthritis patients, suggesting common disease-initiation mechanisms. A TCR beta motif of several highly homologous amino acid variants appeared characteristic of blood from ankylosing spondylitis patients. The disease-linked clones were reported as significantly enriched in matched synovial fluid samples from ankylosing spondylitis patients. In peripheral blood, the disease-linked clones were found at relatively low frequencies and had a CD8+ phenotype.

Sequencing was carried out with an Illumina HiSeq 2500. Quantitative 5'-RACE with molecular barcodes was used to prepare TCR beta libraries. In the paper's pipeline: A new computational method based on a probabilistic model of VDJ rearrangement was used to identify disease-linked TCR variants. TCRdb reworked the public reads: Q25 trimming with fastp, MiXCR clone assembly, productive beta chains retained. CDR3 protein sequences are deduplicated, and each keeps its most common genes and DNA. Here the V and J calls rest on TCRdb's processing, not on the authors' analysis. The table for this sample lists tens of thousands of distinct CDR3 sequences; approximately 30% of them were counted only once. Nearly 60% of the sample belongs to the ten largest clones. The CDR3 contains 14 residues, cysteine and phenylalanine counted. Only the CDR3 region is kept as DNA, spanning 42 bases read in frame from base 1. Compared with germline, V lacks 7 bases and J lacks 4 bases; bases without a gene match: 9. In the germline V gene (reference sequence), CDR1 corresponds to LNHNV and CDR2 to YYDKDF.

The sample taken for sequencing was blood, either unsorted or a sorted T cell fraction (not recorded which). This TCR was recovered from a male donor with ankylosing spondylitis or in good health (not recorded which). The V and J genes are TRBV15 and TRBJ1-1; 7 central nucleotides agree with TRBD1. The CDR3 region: CATTRGQPSTEAFF. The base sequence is TGTGCCACCACCCGGGGACAGCCGAGCACTGAAGCTTTCTTT.